The 4 T cell receptor beta chains below come from one sample, sequenced in a study of OX40 agonist ivuxolimab in advanced cancers. Here immunoSEQ multiplex PCR was the method, and the copy in TCRdb shows in-frame clones only, minus some. This sample has 35,000 to 45,000 clones, with around 86% found just once. The sequencing used CD4+ or CD8+ T cells sorted from blood, collected in a trial of the OX40 agonist ivuxolimab. The receptors stem from an adult with an advanced solid tumor such as melanoma, head and neck, liver or kidney cancer.

This chain joins TRBV10-3 and TRBJ1-5; 7 bases match TRBD1. The germline gives CDR1 ENHRY, CDR2 SYGVKD. V lost 5 bases to trimming and J lost 4 bases; unmatched junction nucleotides: 8. The CDR3 consists of 15 residues. Here the CDR3 DNA reads TGTGCCATCAGTTACACGGACAGGCCTAATCAGCCCCAGCATTTT. Its translation is CAISYTDRPNQPQHF.

The chain couples TRBV7-6 to TRBJ2-3, with 9 bases aligning to TRBD2. This CDR3 comprises 18 residues. The J segment lost 6 bases and the V segment lost 1 base, leaving 14 bases of the junction unmatched. Germline-derived CDR1 and CDR2 are SGHVS and FNYEAQ. CDR3 region: CASSLVQVGSGGPDTQYF. The CDR3 DNA is TGTGCCAGCAGCTTAGTGCAAGTTGGTAGCGGGGGCCCGGATACGCAGTATTTT.

This chain uses TRBV5-1 with TRBJ2-1; TRBD2 matches at 9 bases. This CDR3 contains 14 residues. V was pared by 4 bases and J by 7 bases, with 6 bases of the junction left unmatched. Germline assignment: CDR1 SGHRS and CDR2 YFSETQ. The CDR3 DNA follows: TGCGCCAGCAGCCCCGGGACTAGCAATAATGAGCAGTTCTTC. Protein: CASSPGTSNNEQFF. Full variable domain (rest looked up from reference TRBV5-1 and TRBJ2-1): KAGVTQTPRYLIKTRGQQVTLSCSPISGHRSVSWYQQTPGQGLQFLFEYFSETQRNKGNFPGRFSGRQFSNSRSEMNVSTLELGDSALYLCASSPGTSNNEQFFGPGTRLTVL.

In this sample, this clone turned up once. The genes are TRBV29-1 and TRBJ2-1; D gene uncertain. The CDR3 is made up of 14 amino acids. Germline loops: CDR1 SQVTM, CDR2 ANQGSEA. The V gene lost 6 bases and the J gene lost 2 bases, with 14 bases spanning the gap. The CDR3 sequence is CSVFLFGAYNEQFF. CDR3 nucleotides: TGCAGCGTATTCCTGTTTGGCGCCTACAATGAGCAGTTCTTC.